Sequencing of this T cell receptor (beta chain) was carried out in a study of control samples from healthy donors and cancer patients (TCRdb year 2020). This clone has only a few counts. The antigen it recognizes is unknown. Base quality data are lacking; no much larger clone is found one base away. Libraries were prepared through the immunoSEQ multiplex PCR assay. TCRdb retrieved this table from immuneACCESS and kept in-frame rearrangements only. Not all clones are present; in checked studies, unresolved V genes account for under half, and no reason is known for the remainder. In all, the sample holds 120,000 or so clones, and about 90% of those were seen once. 40% of the sample comes from the top ten. At the junction V is shortened by 3 bases and J by 6 bases, with 18 bases in between. CDR1 GTSNPN and CDR2 SVGIG were looked up in the germline V gene (reference sequence). From its cysteine to its phenylalanine, the CDR3 spans 14 amino acids. Kept here is only the CDR3 DNA, which spans 42 bases and is read in frame from base 1.

Here the chain combines TRBV30 and TRBJ2-7, with the D gene possibly TRBD1 or TRBD2, each one fitting 5 bases. The receptor was isolated from a man aged 50 or older in good health. Sequenced input: blood. The nucleotide sequence reads TGTGCCTGGAGCGGCGGAGTTGGGGCGGGCGAGCAGTACTTC. Translated, this gives CAWSGGVGAGEQYF.